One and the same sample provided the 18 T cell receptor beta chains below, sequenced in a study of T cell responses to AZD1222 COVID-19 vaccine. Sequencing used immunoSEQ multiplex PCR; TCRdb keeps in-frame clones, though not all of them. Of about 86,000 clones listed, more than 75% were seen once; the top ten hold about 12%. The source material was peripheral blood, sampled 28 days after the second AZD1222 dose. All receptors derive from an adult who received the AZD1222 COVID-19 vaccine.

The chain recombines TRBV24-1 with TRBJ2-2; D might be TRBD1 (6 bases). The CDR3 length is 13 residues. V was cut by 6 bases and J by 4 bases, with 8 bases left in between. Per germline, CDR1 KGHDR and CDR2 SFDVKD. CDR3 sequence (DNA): TGTGCCACCAGTAAACAGGGCACCGGGGAGCTGTTTTTT. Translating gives CATSKQGTGELFF.

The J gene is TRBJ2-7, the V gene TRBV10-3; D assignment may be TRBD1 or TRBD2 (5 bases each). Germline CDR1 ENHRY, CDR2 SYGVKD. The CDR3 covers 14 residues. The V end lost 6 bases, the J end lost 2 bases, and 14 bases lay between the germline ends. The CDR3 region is CAIRGPQGAYEQYF. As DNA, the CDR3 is TGTGCCATCAGGGGACCTCAGGGTGCCTACGAGCAGTACTTC.

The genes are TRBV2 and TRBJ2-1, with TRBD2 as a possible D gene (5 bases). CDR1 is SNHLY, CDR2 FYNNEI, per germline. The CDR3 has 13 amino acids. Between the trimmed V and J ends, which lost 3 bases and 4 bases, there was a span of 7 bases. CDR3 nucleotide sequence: TGTGCCAGCAGTGAGGGGAGATACAATGAGCAGTTCTTC. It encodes CASSEGRYNEQFF. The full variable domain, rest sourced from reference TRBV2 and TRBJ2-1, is EPEVTQTPSHQVTQMGQEVILRCVPISNHLYFYWYRQILGQKVEFLVSFYNNEISEKSEIFDDQFSVERPDGSNFTLKIRSTKLEDSAMYFCASSEGRYNEQFFGPGTRLTVL.

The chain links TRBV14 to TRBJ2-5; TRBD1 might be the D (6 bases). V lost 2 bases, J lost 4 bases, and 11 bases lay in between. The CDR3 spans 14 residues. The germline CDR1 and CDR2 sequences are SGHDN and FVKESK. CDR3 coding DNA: TGTGCCAGCAGCCAACAGGGGCGGGTAGAGACCCAGTACTTC. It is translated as CASSQQGRVETQYF.

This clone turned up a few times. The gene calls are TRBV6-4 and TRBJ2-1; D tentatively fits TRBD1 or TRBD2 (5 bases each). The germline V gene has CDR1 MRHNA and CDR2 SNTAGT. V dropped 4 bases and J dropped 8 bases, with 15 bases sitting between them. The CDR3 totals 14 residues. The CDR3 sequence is CASSGEGVGDEQFF. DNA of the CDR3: TGTGCCAGCAGTGGAGAAGGGGTCGGGGATGAGCAGTTCTTC.

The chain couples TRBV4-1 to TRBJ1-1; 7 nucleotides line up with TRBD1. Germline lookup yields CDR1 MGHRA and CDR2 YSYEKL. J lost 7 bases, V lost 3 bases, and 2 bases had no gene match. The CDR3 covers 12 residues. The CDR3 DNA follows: TGCGCCAGCAGCCACAACAGGGGTGAAGCTTTCTTT. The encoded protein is CASSHNRGEAFF.

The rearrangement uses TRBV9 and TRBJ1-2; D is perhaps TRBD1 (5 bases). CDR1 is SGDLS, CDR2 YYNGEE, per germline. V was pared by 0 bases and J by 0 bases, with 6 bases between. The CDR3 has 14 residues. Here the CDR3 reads CASSVGTTNYGYTF. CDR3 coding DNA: TGTGCCAGCAGCGTAGGGACAACTAACTATGGCTACACCTTC.

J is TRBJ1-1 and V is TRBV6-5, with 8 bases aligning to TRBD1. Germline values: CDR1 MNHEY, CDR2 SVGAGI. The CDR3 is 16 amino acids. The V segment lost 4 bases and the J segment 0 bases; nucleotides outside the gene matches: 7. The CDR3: CASSWDRTPMNTEAFF. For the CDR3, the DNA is TGTGCCAGCAGTTGGGACAGGACCCCCATGAACACTGAAGCTTTCTTT.

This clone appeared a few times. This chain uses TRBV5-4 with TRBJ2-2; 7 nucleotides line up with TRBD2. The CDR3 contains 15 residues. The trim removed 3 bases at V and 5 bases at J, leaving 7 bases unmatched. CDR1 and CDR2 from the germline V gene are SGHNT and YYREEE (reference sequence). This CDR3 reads CASSWTGGFTGELFF. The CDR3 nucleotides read TGTGCCAGCAGCTGGACGGGGGGTTTTACCGGGGAGCTGTTTTTT.

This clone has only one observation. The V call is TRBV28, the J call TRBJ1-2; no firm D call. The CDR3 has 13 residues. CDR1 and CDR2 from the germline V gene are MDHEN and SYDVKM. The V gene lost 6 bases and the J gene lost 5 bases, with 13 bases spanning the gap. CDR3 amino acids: CASRSHTVYGYTF. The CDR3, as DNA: TGTGCCAGCAGGTCCCATACAGTTTATGGCTACACCTTC.

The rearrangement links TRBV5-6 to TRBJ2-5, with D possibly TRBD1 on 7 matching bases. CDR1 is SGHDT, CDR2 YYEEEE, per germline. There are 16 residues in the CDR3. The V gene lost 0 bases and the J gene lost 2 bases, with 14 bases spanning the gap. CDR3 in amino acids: CASSLAGRQGQETQYF. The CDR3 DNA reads TGTGCCAGCAGCTTGGCCGGGAGACAGGGACAAGAGACCCAGTACTTC.

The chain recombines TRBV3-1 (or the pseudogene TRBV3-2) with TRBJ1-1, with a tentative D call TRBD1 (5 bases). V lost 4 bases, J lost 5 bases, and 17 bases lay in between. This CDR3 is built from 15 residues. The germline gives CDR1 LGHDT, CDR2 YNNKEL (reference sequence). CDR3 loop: CASSPFSGAGTEAFF. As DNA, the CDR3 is TGTGCCAGCAGCCCTTTTTCCGGGGCTGGAACTGAAGCTTTCTTT.

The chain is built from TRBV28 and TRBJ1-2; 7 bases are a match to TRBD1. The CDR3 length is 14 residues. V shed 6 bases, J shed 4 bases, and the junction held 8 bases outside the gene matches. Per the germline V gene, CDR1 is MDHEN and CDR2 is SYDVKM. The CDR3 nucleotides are TGTGCCAGCAGGCTTCTCGGACAGGTCTATGGCTACACCTTC. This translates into CASRLLGQVYGYTF.

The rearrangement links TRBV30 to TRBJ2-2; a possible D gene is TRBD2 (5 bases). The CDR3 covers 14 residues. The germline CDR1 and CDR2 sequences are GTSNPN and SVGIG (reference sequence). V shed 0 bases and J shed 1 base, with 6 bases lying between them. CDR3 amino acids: CAWSVGGNTGELFF. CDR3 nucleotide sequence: TGTGCCTGGAGTGTAGGAGGGAACACCGGGGAGCTGTTTTTT.

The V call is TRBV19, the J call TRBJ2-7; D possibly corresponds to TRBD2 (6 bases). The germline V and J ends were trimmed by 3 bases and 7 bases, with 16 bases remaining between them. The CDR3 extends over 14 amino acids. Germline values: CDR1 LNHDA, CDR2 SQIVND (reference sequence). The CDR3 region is CASSIGAGLREQYF. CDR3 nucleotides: TGTGCCAGTAGTATCGGGGCTGGACTACGGGAGCAGTACTTC.

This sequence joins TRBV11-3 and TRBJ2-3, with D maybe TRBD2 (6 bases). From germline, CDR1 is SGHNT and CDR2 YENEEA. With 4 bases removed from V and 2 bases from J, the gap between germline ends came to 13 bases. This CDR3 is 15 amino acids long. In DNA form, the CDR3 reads TGTGCCAGCAGCTCCCGGGGGTCTGACACAGATACGCAGTATTTT. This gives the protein CASSSRGSDTDTQYF.

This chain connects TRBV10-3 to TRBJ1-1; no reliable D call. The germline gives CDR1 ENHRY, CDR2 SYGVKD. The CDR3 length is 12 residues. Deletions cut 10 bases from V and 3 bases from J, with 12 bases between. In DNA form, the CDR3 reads TGTGCCACCCGGGCCAGTGACACTGAAGCTTTCTTT. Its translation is CATRASDTEAFF.

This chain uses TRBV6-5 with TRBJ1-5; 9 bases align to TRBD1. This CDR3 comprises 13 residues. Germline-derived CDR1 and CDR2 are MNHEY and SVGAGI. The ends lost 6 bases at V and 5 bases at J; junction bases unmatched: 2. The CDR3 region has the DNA TGTGCCAGCAGAAGGACAGGGGATCAGCCCCAGCATTTT. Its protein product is CASRRTGDQPQHF.